Shown below are 20 T cell receptor beta chains from a single sample sequenced in a study of OX40 agonist ivuxolimab in advanced cancers. Sequencing was performed with immunoSEQ multiplex PCR; in TCRdb, only in-frame clones are kept and a portion is missing. Altogether about 70,000 clones are present, 70% to 90% being singletons, with the ten largest covering roughly 3%. This material consisted of CD4+ or CD8+ T cells sorted from blood, taken in a trial of the OX40 agonist ivuxolimab. These TCRs come from an adult with an advanced solid tumor such as melanoma, head and neck, liver or kidney cancer.

This clone has just one count. This rearrangement joins TRBV11-2 to TRBJ2-3, with 7 bases matching TRBD2. The trim removed 1 base at V and 4 bases at J, leaving 8 bases unmatched. This CDR3 spans 16 amino acids. Germline assignment: CDR1 SGHAT and CDR2 FQNNGV. CDR3 protein: CASSLALRGSADTQYF. The CDR3, as DNA: TGTGCCAGCAGCTTAGCCTTGCGGGGGTCGGCAGATACGCAGTATTTT.

This clone was seen once. The rearrangement joins TRBV7-3 to TRBJ1-2; a possible D gene is TRBD1 (6 bases). The CDR3 sequence is 13 residues long. Looked up from germline, CDR1 is SGHTA and CDR2 is FQGTGA. With 5 bases removed from V and 6 bases from J, the gap between germline ends came to 13 bases. The CDR3 DNA follows: TGTGCCAGCAGCCGGGGGGGCGGCGATGGCTACACCTTC. Its translation: CASSRGGGDGYTF.

The chain couples TRBV7-2 to TRBJ1-5; no clear D gene. The germline V gene has CDR1 SGHTA and CDR2 FQGNSA. This CDR3 has 15 residues. Trimming stripped 1 base from V and 1 base from J, with 8 bases between. In nucleotides, the CDR3 is TGTGCCAGCAGCTTAGGGTCCTGGAGCAATCAGCCCCAGCATTTT. This gives the protein CASSLGSWSNQPQHF.

This clone appeared a single time. The chain carries TRBV7-8 and TRBJ1-5; 10 nucleotides line up with TRBD1. CDR1 and CDR2 (germline): SGHVS, FQNEAQ. CDR3 size: 16 residues. After removal of 2 bases from V and 0 bases from J, the junction contained 1 base not matched to a gene. The chain's CDR3 is CASSLRDRGSNQPQHF. CDR3 DNA: TGTGCCAGCAGCTTAAGGGACAGGGGTAGCAATCAGCCCCAGCATTTT.

J is TRBJ2-3 and V is TRBV7-9; perhaps TRBD2 as D (7 bases). This CDR3 spans 16 amino acids. V shed 4 bases and J shed 2 bases, with 16 bases lying between them. Germline V gene sequence: CDR1 SEHNR, CDR2 FQNEAQ (reference sequence). CDR3: CASSYSGGTLTDTQYF. The CDR3 region has the DNA TGTGCCAGCAGCTACTCCGGGGGGACACTCACAGATACGCAGTATTTT.

The chain carries TRBV6-4 and TRBJ2-6, with D unclear. Trimming stripped 5 bases from V and 0 bases from J, with 8 bases between. Germline V gene data show CDR1 as MRHNA and CDR2 as SNTAGT. The CDR3 spans 15 residues. The CDR3 here is CASSPDNSGANVLTF. CDR3 in DNA: TGTGCCAGCAGTCCCGACAACTCTGGGGCCAACGTCCTGACTTTC.

This clone was seen a handful of times. The chain carries TRBV29-1 and TRBJ2-4; 12 bases are shared with TRBD2. The CDR3 covers 17 residues. Germline V gives CDR1 SQVTM, CDR2 ANQGSEA. V was clipped by 4 bases and J by 3 bases; unmatched bases: 10. Written as DNA, the CDR3 is TGCAGCGTTGTCCTAGCGGGAGGGCCGGGAGGCAAAAACATTCAGTACTTC. Protein: CSVVLAGGPGGKNIQYF.

The chain carries TRBV9 and TRBJ2-1; 8 positions match TRBD2. Per the germline V gene, CDR1 is SGDLS and CDR2 is YYNGEE. This CDR3 spans 16 amino acids. The ends lost 3 bases at V and 3 bases at J; junction bases unmatched: 8. This CDR3 is CASSAERELIYNEQFF. CDR3 nucleotides: TGTGCCAGCAGCGCCGAGCGGGAGCTGATCTACAATGAGCAGTTCTTC.

The chain has TRBV11-2 and TRBJ1-1; 7 bases map to TRBD1. The CDR3 covers 15 residues. The junction had 6 bases not matched to a gene; V was cut back by 5 bases and J by 0 bases. Germline CDR1 SGHAT, CDR2 FQNNGV. CDR3 nucleotides: TGTGCCAGCAGCCCCGCGGGACAGATGAACACTGAAGCTTTCTTT. Protein product: CASSPAGQMNTEAFF.

J is TRBJ2-7 and V is TRBV7-9; 15 bases are a match to TRBD2. The junction had 7 bases not matched to a gene; V was cut back by 5 bases and J by 2 bases. Germline V gives CDR1 SEHNR, CDR2 FQNEAQ (reference sequence). The CDR3 is 17 amino acids. In DNA, the CDR3 is TGTGCCAGCAGCCCCCTCGGGACTAGCGGGAGGCCCTACGAGCAGTACTTC. Its protein is CASSPLGTSGRPYEQYF. Looking up the rest from reference TRBV7-9 and TRBJ2-7 gives the full variable domain: DTGVSQNPRHKITKRGQNVTFRCDPISEHNRLYWYRQTLGQGPEFLTYFQNEAQLEKSRLLSDRFSAERPKGSFSTLEIQRTEQGDSAMYLCASSPLGTSGRPYEQYFGPGTRLTVT.

The chain uses TRBV7-2 and TRBJ1-1; D is possibly TRBD1 (5 bases). The CDR3 loop spans 14 amino acids. Germline V gives CDR1 SGHTA, CDR2 FQGNSA. V was cut by 2 bases and J by 1 base, with 8 bases left in between. The CDR3 DNA sequence: TGTGCCAGCAGCTTAAGCGGGACGAACACTGAAGCTTTCTTT. Amino acid sequence: CASSLSGTNTEAFF.

The chain is built from TRBV11-2 and TRBJ1-2; D gene unclear. Germline V gene data show CDR1 as SGHAT and CDR2 as FQNNGV. The CDR3 spans 13 residues. The V gene lost 1 base and the J gene lost 6 bases, with 9 bases spanning the gap. The DNA for the CDR3 is TGTGCCAGCAGCTTAGGAGATGCAGATGGCTACACCTTC. Amino acid sequence: CASSLGDADGYTF.

This sequence joins TRBV7-9 and TRBJ1-1, with D tentatively TRBD1 (5 bases). There are 15 residues in the CDR3. CDR1 is SEHNR and CDR2 is FQNEAQ in the germline V gene (reference sequence). V lost 1 base, J lost 4 bases, and 13 bases lay in between. The CDR3, as DNA: TGTGCCAGCAGCTTAGTTTGGGGCGTGGCCACTGAAGCTTTCTTT. Amino acids: CASSLVWGVATEAFF.

V gene TRBV7-8 combines with J gene TRBJ2-3; 7 nucleotides align to TRBD1. This CDR3 has 15 residues. V lost 1 base, J lost 2 bases, and 3 bases stayed unmatched. Germline V lookup: CDR1 SGHVS, CDR2 FQNEAQ. The CDR3 sequence is CASSLGDSPTDTQYF. The CDR3 DNA follows: TGTGCCAGCAGCTTAGGGGACAGTCCCACAGATACGCAGTATTTT.

This clone was seen more than once but under ten times. V is TRBV29-1 and J is TRBJ2-3, with TRBD1 matching 10 bases. Germline V gene data show CDR1 as SQVTM and CDR2 as ANQGSEA. Trimming at V came to 4 bases and at J to 5 bases, leaving 3 bases not matched to a gene. CDR3 length equals 13 residues. The CDR3 nucleotides are TGCAGCGTTGGGACAGGGGGAGGAGATACGCAGTATTTT. Its translation is CSVGTGGGDTQYF.

The rearrangement links TRBV5-1 to TRBJ1-1; D unclear. Germline V gene sequence: CDR1 SGHRS, CDR2 YFSETQ. Deletions cut 1 base from V and 0 bases from J, with 10 bases between. This CDR3 has 15 amino acids. CDR3 loop: CASSLFADMNTEAFF. CDR3 sequence (DNA): TGCGCCAGCAGCTTGTTCGCAGACATGAACACTGAAGCTTTCTTT. The variable domain in full, with the rest retrieved from reference TRBV5-1 and TRBJ1-1, is KAGVTQTPRYLIKTRGQQVTLSCSPISGHRSVSWYQQTPGQGLQFLFEYFSETQRNKGNFPGRFSGRQFSNSRSEMNVSTLELGDSALYLCASSLFADMNTEAFFGQGTRLTVV.

This chain uses TRBV11-2 with TRBJ2-7; maybe TRBD1 (5 bases). The CDR3 runs to 12 residues. V gave up 1 base and J gave up 4 bases, with 5 bases separating them. Germline lookup yields CDR1 SGHAT and CDR2 FQNNGV. The CDR3 loop reads CASSLGQYEQYF. In DNA, the CDR3 is TGTGCCAGCAGCTTAGGACAGTACGAGCAGTACTTC.

The V gene is TRBV27, the J gene TRBJ2-3; possible D gene TRBD2, 6 bases. Trimming removed 0 bases from V and 2 bases from J, with 9 bases in between. The CDR3 spans 15 residues. Germline V gives CDR1 MNHEY, CDR2 SMNVEV (reference sequence). For the CDR3, the DNA is TGTGCCAGCAGTTTATCTCGCGGGGACACAGATACGCAGTATTTT. Its protein is CASSLSRGDTDTQYF.

Concerning this clone itself: Within the sample, other DNA sequences also encode this same CDR3. The gene calls are TRBV2 and TRBJ2-5; 9 nucleotides agree with TRBD1. CDR1 is SNHLY, CDR2 FYNNEI, per germline. This CDR3 has 15 residues. Trimming cost V 6 bases and J 2 bases; bases outside gene matches: 7. This CDR3 is CASRDRGYSQETQYF. The CDR3 nucleotides are TGTGCCAGCAGGGACAGGGGATATTCTCAAGAGACCCAGTACTTC.

The chain recombines TRBV7-9 with TRBJ2-1, with unresolved D. Germline loops: CDR1 SEHNR, CDR2 FQNEAQ (reference sequence). There are 13 residues in the CDR3. The V end lost 4 bases, the J end lost 7 bases, and 11 bases lay between the germline ends. CDR3 nucleotides: TGTGCCAGCAGCTCCCTAAATATAAATGAGCAGTTCTTC. Encoded protein: CASSSLNINEQFF.